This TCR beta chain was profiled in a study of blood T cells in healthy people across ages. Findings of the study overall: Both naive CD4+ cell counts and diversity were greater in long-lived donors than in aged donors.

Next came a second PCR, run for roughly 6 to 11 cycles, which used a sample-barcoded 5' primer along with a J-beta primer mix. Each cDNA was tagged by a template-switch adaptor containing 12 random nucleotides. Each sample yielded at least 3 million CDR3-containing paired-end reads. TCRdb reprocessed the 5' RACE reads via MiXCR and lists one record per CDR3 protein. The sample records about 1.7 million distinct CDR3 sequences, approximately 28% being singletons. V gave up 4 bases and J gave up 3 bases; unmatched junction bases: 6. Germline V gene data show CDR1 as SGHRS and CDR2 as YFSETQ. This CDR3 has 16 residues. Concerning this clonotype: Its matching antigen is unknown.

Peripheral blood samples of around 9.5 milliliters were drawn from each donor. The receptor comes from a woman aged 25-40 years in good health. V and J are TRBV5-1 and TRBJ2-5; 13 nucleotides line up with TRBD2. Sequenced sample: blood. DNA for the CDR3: TGCGCCAGCAGCCCGGGACTAGCGGGACCAAAAGAGACCCAGTACTTC. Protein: CASSPGLAGPKETQYF.